Following are 10 T cell receptor beta chains from one sample sequenced in a study of shared T cell receptors in the human thymus (dated by TCRdb to about 2021). Library method: the immunoSEQ multiplex PCR assay. The source is immuneACCESS, and TCRdb retained only in-frame sequences with V and J called. Part of the clones is not carried over; for the studies checked, unresolved V genes explain less than half of this, and the remainder is unexplained. The sample table lists approximately 490,000 clones, 75% to 85% of them with a count of one. Of the sample, about 0.012% is held by the ten largest clones. The same data also went into a second study, on human thymus T cells.

The source material was thymocytes. The receptors shown here come from a boy under two years old with a congenital heart defect. Donor details come from another sample of the same person, matched by shared clones.

The chain uses TRBV4-3 and TRBJ2-5; D possibly corresponds to TRBD1 (5 bases). The CDR3 runs to 14 residues. Germline values: CDR1 LGHNA, CDR2 YSLEER. The V and J ends lost 0 bases and 5 bases respectively, with 10 bases between them. DNA of the CDR3: TGCGCCAGCAGCCAAGATAAGGGGCGGGAGACCCAGTACTTC. Translation gives CASSQDKGRETQYF.

Only a few counts were recorded for this clone. The J gene is TRBJ2-6, the V gene TRBV27; D possibly corresponds to TRBD2 (6 bases). The CDR3 sequence is 13 residues long. Trimming stripped 8 bases from V and 2 bases from J, with 7 bases between. Germline-derived CDR1 and CDR2 are MNHEY and SMNVEV (reference sequence). The CDR3 bases are TGTGCCAGCCGGGGGACTGGGGCCAACGTCCTGACTTTC. Translated: CASRGTGANVLTF.

The chain joins TRBV11-3 to TRBJ2-1; D is possibly TRBD1 (5 bases). This CDR3 has 13 amino acids. Germline loops: CDR1 SGHNT, CDR2 YENEEA. V lost 5 bases, J lost 9 bases, and 14 bases lay in between. The CDR3 reads CASSKPGCREQFF. The CDR3, as DNA: TGTGCCAGCAGCAAACCAGGGTGTCGTGAGCAGTTCTTC.

The chain recombines TRBV29-1 with TRBJ2-2; 10 positions agree with TRBD2. Germline CDR1 and CDR2: SQVTM and ANQGSEA. The CDR3 is made up of 15 amino acids. Trimming cost V 6 bases and J 2 bases; bases outside gene matches: 6. For the CDR3, the DNA is TGCAGCGTCCAGGCTAGCGGGGGAAACACCGGGGAGCTGTTTTTT. It yields the protein CSVQASGGNTGELFF.

This chain uses TRBV30 with TRBJ2-5; unclear D gene. Looked up from germline, CDR1 is GTSNPN and CDR2 is SVGIG (reference sequence). CDR3 length: 13 residues. With 0 bases removed from V and 0 bases from J, the gap between germline ends came to 5 bases. The CDR3 nucleotides are TGTGCCTGGAGTGTACGGTACCAAGAGACCCAGTACTTC. Translating gives CAWSVRYQETQYF.

This chain connects TRBV11-2 to TRBJ2-2; 7 bases match TRBD2. Looked up from germline, CDR1 is SGHAT and CDR2 is FQNNGV. This CDR3 is built from 16 residues. With 3 bases clipped from V and 9 bases from J, the junction kept 13 bases outside the gene matches. This CDR3 reads CASSLTAGVSPRELFF. CDR3 DNA: TGTGCCAGCAGCTTGACGGCGGGAGTGAGTCCCAGGGAGCTGTTTTTT.

The chain is built from TRBV4-3 and TRBJ2-2; D remains ambiguous. Trimming left V 0 bases short and J 6 bases short, with 5 bases between. CDR3 length: 13 residues. Per the germline V gene, CDR1 is LGHNA and CDR2 is YSLEER. The CDR3 is CASSQDLSGELFF. CDR3 bases: TGCGCCAGCAGCCAAGATTTATCCGGGGAGCTGTTTTTT.

The J gene is TRBJ2-3, the V gene TRBV4-3, with 11 bases matching TRBD2. V lost 4 bases and J lost 0; bases outside the gene matches: 9. This CDR3 is 18 amino acids long. Germline V gene data show CDR1 as LGHNA and CDR2 as YSLEER. The CDR3 is CASSPGLAGISSTDTQYF. CDR3 bases: TGCGCCAGCAGCCCTGGACTAGCGGGCATTTCTAGCACAGATACGCAGTATTTT.

This clone was counted once. The genes are TRBV4-1 and TRBJ2-7; 11 nucleotides line up with TRBD2. V shed 1 base and J 5 bases; nucleotides not matched to a gene: 7. This CDR3 is built from 16 residues. The germline V gene encodes CDR1 MGHRA and CDR2 YSYEKL. CDR3 loop: CASSQAPTSGKDEQYF. CDR3 bases: TGCGCCAGCAGCCAAGCCCCGACTAGCGGGAAGGACGAGCAGTACTTC.

V usage is TRBV30 and J usage is TRBJ2-7; 8 bases align to TRBD1. Germline V CDR1 and CDR2: GTSNPN, SVGIG (reference sequence). The CDR3 covers 15 residues. V gave up 3 bases and J gave up 0 bases; unmatched junction bases: 7. The CDR3 sequence is CAWRMGQGASYEQYF. In DNA, the CDR3 is TGTGCCTGGAGGATGGGGCAGGGGGCCTCCTACGAGCAGTACTTC.